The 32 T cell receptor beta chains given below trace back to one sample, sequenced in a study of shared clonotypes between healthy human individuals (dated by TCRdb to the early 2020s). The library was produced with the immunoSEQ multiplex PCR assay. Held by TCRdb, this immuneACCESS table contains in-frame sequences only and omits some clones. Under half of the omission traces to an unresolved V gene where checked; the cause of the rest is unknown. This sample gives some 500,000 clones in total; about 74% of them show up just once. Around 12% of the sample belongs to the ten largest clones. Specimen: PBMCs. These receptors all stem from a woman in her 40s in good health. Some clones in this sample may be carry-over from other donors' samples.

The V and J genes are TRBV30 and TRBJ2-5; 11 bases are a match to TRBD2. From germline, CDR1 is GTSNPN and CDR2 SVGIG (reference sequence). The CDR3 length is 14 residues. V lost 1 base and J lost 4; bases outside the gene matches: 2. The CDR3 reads CAWSAGLAGETQYF. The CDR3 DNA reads TGTGCCTGGAGTGCAGGACTAGCGGGAGAGACCCAGTACTTC.

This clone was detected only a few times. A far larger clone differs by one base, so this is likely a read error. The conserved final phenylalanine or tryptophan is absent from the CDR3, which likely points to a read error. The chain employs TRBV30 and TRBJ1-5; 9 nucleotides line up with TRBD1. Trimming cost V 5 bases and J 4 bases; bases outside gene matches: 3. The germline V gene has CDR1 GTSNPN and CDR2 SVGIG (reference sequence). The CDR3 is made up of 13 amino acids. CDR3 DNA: TGTGCCTGGTCCGGGACAGGGAATCAGCCCCAGCATCTT. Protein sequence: CAWSGTGNQPQHL.

The CDR3 DNA reads as TGCGCCAGCAAGCGGGGAATTACAGATACGCAGTATTTT. This codes for CASKRGITDTQYF. V is TRBV5-1 and J is TRBJ2-3, with TRBD2 identical over 7 bases. The CDR3 spans 13 residues. Germline V lookup: CDR1 SGHRS, CDR2 YFSETQ. The V and J ends lost 6 bases and 3 bases, in that order; junction bases with no gene match: 4.

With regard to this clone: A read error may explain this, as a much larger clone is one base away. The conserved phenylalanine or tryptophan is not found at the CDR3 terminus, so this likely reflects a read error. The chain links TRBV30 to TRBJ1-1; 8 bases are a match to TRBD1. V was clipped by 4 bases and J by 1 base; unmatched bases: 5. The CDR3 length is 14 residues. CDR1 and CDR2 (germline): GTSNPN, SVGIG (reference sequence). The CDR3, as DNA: TGTGCCTGGAAGAAGACAGGGGAGAACACTGAAGCTTTCTCT. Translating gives CAWKKTGENTEAFS.

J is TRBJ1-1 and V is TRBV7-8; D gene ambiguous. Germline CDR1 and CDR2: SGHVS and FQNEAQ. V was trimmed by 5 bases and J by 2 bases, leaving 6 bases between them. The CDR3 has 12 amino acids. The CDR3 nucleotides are TGTGCCAGCAGCAGGGATAACACTGAAGCTTTCTTT. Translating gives CASSRDNTEAFF.

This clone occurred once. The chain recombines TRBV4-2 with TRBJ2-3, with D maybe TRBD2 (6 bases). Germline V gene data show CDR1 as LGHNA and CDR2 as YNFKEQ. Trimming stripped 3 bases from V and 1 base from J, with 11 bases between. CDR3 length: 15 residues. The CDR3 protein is CASSHLAPRTDTQYF. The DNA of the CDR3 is TGTGCCAGCAGCCACCTAGCGCCCCGCACAGATACGCAGTATTTT.

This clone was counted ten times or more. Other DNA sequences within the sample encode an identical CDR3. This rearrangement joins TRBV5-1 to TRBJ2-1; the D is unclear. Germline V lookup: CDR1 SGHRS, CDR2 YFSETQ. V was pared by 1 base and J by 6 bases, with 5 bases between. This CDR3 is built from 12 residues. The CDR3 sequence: CASSLSRNEQFF. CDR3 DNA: TGCGCCAGCAGCTTGAGCCGCAATGAGCAGTTCTTC.

This CDR3 reads CASSEVPSEKLFF. Here the CDR3 DNA reads TGTGCCAGCAGTGAAGTGCCGTCAGAAAAACTGTTTTTT. The rearrangement links TRBV6-1 to TRBJ1-4; no definite D call. This CDR3 has 13 amino acids. V was pared by 1 base and J by 8 bases, with 8 bases between. The germline V gene has CDR1 MNHNS and CDR2 SASEGT.

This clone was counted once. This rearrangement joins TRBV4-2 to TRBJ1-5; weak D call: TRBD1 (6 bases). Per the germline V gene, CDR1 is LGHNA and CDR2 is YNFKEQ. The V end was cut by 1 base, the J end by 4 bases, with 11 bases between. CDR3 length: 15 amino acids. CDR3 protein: CASSQGQDRNQPQHF. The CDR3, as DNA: TGTGCCAGCAGCCAAGGACAGGACCGAAATCAGCCCCAGCATTTT.

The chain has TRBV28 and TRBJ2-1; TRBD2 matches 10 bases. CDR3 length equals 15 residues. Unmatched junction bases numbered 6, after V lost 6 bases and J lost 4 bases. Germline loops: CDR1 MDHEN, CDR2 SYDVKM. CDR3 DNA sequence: TGTGCCAGCAGCCCTACTAGCGGGAATTACAATGAGCAGTTCTTC. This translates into CASSPTSGNYNEQFF.

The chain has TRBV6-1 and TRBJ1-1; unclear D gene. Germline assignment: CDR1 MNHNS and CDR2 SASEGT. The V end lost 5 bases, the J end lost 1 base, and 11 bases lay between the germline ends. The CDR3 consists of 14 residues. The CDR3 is CASSRTVENTEAFF. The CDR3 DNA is TGTGCCAGCAGTAGAACAGTGGAGAACACTGAAGCTTTCTTT.

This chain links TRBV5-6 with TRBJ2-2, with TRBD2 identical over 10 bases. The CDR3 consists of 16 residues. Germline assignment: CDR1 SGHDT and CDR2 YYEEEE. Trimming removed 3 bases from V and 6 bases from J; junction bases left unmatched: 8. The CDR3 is CASSSLAGGRSGELFF. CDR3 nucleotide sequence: TGTGCCAGCAGCTCCTTAGCGGGAGGCCGGTCCGGGGAGCTGTTTTTT.

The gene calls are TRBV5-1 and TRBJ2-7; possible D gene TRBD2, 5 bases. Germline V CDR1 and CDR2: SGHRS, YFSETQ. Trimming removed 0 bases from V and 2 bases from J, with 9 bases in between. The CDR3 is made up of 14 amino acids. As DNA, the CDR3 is TGCGCCAGCAGCTTGGCGGTCGGGGCCTACGAGCAGTACTTC. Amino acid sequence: CASSLAVGAYEQYF. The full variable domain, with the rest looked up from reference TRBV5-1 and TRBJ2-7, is KAGVTQTPRYLIKTRGQQVTLSCSPISGHRSVSWYQQTPGQGLQFLFEYFSETQRNKGNFPGRFSGRQFSNSRSEMNVSTLELGDSALYLCASSLAVGAYEQYFGPGTRLTVT.

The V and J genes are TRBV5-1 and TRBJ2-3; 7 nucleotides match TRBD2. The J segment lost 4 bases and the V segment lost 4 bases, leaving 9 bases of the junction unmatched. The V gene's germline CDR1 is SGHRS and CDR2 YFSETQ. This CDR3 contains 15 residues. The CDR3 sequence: CASSPRGGSSDTQYF. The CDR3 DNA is TGCGCCAGCAGCCCACGGGGCGGGAGTTCAGATACGCAGTATTTT.

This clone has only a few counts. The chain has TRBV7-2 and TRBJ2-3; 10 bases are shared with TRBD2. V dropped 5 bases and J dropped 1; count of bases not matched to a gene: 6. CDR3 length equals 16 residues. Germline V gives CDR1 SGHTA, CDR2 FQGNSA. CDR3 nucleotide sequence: TGTGCCAGCAGCATTACCGGGACTAGCGGCACAGATACGCAGTATTTT. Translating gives CASSITGTSGTDTQYF. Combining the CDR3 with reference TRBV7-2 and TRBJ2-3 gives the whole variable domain GAGVSQSPSNKVTEKGKDVELRCDPISGHTALYWYRQSLGQGLEFLIYFQGNSAPDKSGLPSDRFSAERTGGSVSTLTIQRTQQEDSAVYLCASSITGTSGTDTQYFGPGTRLTVL.

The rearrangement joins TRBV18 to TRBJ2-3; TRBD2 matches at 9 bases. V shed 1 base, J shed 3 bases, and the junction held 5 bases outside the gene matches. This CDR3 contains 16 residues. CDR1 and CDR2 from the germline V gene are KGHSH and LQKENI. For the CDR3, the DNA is TGTGCCAGCTCACCACGTGGAGCGGGAGGAACAGATACGCAGTATTTT. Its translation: CASSPRGAGGTDTQYF.

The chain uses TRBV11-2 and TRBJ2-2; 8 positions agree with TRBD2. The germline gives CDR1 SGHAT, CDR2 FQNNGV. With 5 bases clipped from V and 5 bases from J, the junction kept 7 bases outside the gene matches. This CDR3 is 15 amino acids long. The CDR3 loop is CASSRRTSLTGELFF. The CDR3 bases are TGTGCCAGCAGCCGCCGGACTAGCTTGACCGGGGAGCTGTTTTTT.

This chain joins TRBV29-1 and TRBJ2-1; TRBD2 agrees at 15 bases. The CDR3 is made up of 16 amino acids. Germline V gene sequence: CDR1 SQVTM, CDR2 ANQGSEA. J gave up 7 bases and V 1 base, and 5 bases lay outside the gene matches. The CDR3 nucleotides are TGCAGCGTTGAAGCGGGGACTAGCGGGAGGTTTAATGAGCAGTTCTTC. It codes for CSVEAGTSGRFNEQFF.

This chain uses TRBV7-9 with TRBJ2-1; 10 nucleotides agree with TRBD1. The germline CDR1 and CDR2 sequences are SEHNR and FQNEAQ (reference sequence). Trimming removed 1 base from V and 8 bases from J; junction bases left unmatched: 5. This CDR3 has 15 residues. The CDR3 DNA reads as TGTGCCAGCAGCTTAGTGACAGGGGGCCTCGATGAGCAGTTCTTC. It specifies CASSLVTGGLDEQFF.

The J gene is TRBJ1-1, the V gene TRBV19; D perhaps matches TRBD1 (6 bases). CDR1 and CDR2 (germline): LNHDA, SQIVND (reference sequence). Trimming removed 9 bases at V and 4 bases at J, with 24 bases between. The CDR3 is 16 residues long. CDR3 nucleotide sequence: TGTGCCAGCACCTTGGGGGCCGGCCGATGGACCACTGAAGCTTTCTTT. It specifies CASTLGAGRWTTEAFF. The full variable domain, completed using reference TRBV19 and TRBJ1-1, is DGGITQSPKYLFRKEGQNVTLSCEQNLNHDAMYWYRQDPGQGLRLIYYSQIVNDFQKGDIAEGYSVSREKKESFPLTVTSAQKNPTAFYLCASTLGAGRWTTEAFFGQGTRLTVV.

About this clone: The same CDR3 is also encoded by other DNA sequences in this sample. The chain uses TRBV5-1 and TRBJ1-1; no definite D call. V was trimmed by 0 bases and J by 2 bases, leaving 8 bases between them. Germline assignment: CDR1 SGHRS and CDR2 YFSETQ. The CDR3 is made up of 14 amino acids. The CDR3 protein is CASSLDPQNTEAFF. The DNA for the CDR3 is TGCGCCAGCAGCTTGGACCCCCAAAACACTGAAGCTTTCTTT.

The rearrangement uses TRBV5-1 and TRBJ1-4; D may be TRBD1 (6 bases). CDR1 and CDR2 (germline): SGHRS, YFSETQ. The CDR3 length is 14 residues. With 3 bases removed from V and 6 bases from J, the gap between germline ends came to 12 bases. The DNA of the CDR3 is TGCGCCAGCAGCTCTGGAGGGACATATGAAAAACTGTTTTTT. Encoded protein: CASSSGGTYEKLFF.

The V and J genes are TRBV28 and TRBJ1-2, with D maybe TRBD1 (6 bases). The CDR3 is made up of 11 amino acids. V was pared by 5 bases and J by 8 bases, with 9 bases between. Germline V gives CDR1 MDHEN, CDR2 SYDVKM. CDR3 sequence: CASSVQGGYTF. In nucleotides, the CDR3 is TGTGCCAGCAGTGTACAGGGAGGCTACACCTTC.

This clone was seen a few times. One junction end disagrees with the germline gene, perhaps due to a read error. CDR3: CASTLAGGSGREYEQYF. DNA for the CDR3: TGTGCTAGCACCTTAGCGGGGGGTAGCGGGAGGGAGTACGAGCAGTACTTC. The chain recombines TRBV7-7 with TRBJ2-7; 11 nucleotides line up with TRBD2. There are 17 residues in the CDR3. Germline CDR1 reads SSHAT; CDR2 reads FNYEAQ (reference sequence).

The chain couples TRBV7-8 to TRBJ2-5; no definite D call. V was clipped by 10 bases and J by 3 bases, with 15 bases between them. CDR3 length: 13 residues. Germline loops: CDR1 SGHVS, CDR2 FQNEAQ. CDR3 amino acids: CAILKGLEETQYF. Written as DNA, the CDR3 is TGTGCCATTCTAAAAGGGCTAGAAGAGACCCAGTACTTC. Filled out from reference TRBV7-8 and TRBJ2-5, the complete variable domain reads GAGVSQSPRYKVAKRGQDVALRCDPISGHVSLFWYQQALGQGPEFLTYFQNEAQLDKSGLPSDRFFAERPEGSVSTLKIQRTQQEDSAVYLCAILKGLEETQYFGPGTRLLVL.

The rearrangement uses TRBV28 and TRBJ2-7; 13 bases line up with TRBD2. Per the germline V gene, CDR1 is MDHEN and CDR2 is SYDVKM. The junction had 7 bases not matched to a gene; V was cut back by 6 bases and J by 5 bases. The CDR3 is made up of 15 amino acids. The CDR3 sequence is CASRTSGRAKNEQYF. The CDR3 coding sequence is TGTGCCAGCAGAACTAGCGGGAGGGCCAAGAACGAGCAGTACTTC.

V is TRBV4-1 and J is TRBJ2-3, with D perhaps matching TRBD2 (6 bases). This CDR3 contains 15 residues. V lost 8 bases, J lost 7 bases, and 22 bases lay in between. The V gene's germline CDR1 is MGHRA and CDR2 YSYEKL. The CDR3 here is CASARSPGERNTQYF. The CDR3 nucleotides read TGCGCCAGCGCCCGAAGTCCGGGAGAGCGGAATACGCAGTATTTT.

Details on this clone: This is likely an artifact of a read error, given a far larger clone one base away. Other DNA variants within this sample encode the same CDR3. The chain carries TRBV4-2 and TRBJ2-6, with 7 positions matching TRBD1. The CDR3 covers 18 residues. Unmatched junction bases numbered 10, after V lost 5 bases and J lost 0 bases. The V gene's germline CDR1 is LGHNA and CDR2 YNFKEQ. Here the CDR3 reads CASSVPGQLSSGANVLTF. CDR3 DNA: TGTGCCAGCAGCGTACCGGGACAGCTCTCCTCTGGGGCCAACGTCCTGACTTTC.

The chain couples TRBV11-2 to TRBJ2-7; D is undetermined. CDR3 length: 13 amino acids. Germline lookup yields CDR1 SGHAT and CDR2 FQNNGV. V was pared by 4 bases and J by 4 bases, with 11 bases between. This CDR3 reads CASSSATGYEQYF. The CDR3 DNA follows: TGTGCCAGCAGCTCCGCGACCGGGTACGAGCAGTACTTC.

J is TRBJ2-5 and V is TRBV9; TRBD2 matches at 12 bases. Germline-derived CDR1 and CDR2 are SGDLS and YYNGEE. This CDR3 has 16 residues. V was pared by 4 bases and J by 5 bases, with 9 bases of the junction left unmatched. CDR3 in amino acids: CASSPRLAGAGETQYF. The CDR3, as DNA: TGTGCCAGCAGCCCCCGACTAGCGGGGGCCGGGGAGACCCAGTACTTC.

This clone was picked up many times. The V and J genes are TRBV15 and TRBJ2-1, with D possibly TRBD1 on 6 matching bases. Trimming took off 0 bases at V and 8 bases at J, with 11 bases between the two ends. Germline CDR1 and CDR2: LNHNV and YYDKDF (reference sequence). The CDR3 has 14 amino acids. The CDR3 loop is CATSREGASDEQFF. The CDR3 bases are TGTGCCACCAGCAGAGAGGGGGCGAGTGATGAGCAGTTCTTC.

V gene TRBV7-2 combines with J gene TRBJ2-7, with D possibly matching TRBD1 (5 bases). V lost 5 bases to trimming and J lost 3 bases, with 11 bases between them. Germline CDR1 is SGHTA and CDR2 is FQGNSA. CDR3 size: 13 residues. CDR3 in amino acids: CASSRSDSYEQYF. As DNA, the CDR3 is TGTGCCAGCAGCCGCAGTGACAGCTACGAGCAGTACTTC. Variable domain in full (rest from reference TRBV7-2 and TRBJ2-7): GAGVSQSPSNKVTEKGKDVELRCDPISGHTALYWYRQSLGQGLEFLIYFQGNSAPDKSGLPSDRFSAERTGGSVSTLTIQRTQQEDSAVYLCASSRSDSYEQYFGPGTRLTVT.